The 22 T cell receptor beta chains below were found in one sample sequenced in a study of T cell repertoires in cytomegalovirus infection. TCRdb used MiXCR to reprocess the reads, holding one entry per CDR3 protein. The top ten clones hold under 7% of a sample with 200,000 to 300,000 distinct CDR3 sequences, 6% to 8% of them seen once. Sequenced input: PBMCs. The receptor set was obtained from a human donor in good health (CMV status not recorded). Some clones in this sample may be carry-over from other donors' samples.

This clonotype appeared many times. The chain's CDR3 is CASSLVQNHEQYF. In DNA, the CDR3 is TGTGCCAGCAGCTTAGTACAAAACCACGAGCAGTACTTC. The V gene is TRBV7-9, the J gene TRBJ2-7; D unclear. The CDR3 loop spans 13 amino acids. Germline V gives CDR1 SEHNR, CDR2 FQNEAQ (reference sequence). Between the trimmed V and J ends, which lost 1 base and 5 bases, there was a span of 9 bases.

With regard to this clonotype: This may arise from a read error, as a much more abundant clone is one base away. The V and J genes are TRBV6-2 or TRBV6-3 and TRBJ2-1; tentative D call: TRBD2 (6 bases). This CDR3 is built from 16 residues. With 4 bases removed from V and 9 bases from J, the gap between germline ends came to 22 bases. Per germline, CDR1 MNHEY and CDR2 SVGEGT. The CDR3 spells CASSSHSGTGSFEQFF. The CDR3 region has the DNA TGTGCCAGCAGTTCGCATTCCGGGACTGGGTCTTTTGAGCAGTTCTTC.

This clonotype was counted many times. The V and J genes are TRBV7-8 and TRBJ1-3; D may be TRBD1 (6 bases). Germline CDR1 SGHVS, CDR2 FQNEAQ. Trimming cost V 2 bases and J 2 bases, with 10 bases left between them. CDR3 size: 15 residues. The CDR3 loop reads CASSLRDNPGNTIYF. DNA for the CDR3: TGTGCCAGCAGCTTACGGGACAACCCTGGAAACACCATATATTTT.

The chain combines TRBV20-1 with TRBJ2-2; 7 nucleotides agree with TRBD2. Trimming cost V 2 bases and J 3 bases; bases outside gene matches: 9. Germline loops: CDR1 DFQATT, CDR2 SNEGSKA (reference sequence). The CDR3 loop spans 16 amino acids. The CDR3 DNA is TGCAGTGCTAGAACACGGGACTACTCTTACACCGGGGAGCTGTTTTTT. This encodes CSARTRDYSYTGELFF.

The sample holds many counts of this clonotype. The chain carries TRBV28 and TRBJ1-4, with TRBD1 identical over 7 bases. V trimming: 6 bases; J trimming: 2 bases; junction bases outside the gene matches: 12. From germline, CDR1 is MDHEN and CDR2 SYDVKM. This CDR3 comprises 17 residues. CDR3 residues: CASSSGQGVATNEKLFF. The CDR3 DNA reads as TGTGCCAGCAGCTCCGGGCAGGGGGTCGCGACTAATGAAAAACTGTTTTTT.

At least ten counts were recorded for this clonotype. The chain links TRBV5-1 to TRBJ1-1; 7 nucleotides align to TRBD1. Per the germline V gene, CDR1 is SGHRS and CDR2 is YFSETQ. This CDR3 has 19 residues. The trim removed 3 bases at V and 4 bases at J, leaving 21 bases unmatched. For the CDR3, the DNA is TGCGCCAGCAGCTCCTTTTTGTGGACAGGTCGGGTTGCGCCCACTGAAGCTTTCTTT. Translation gives CASSSFLWTGRVAPTEAFF. The whole variable domain, filled in from reference TRBV5-1 and TRBJ1-1, reads KAGVTQTPRYLIKTRGQQVTLSCSPISGHRSVSWYQQTPGQGLQFLFEYFSETQRNKGNFPGRFSGRQFSNSRSEMNVSTLELGDSALYLCASSSFLWTGRVAPTEAFFGQGTRLTVV.

The chain has TRBV29-1 and TRBJ2-3; no reliable D call. CDR3 length: 10 amino acids. Deletions cut 7 bases from V and 3 bases from J, with 5 bases between. CDR1 and CDR2 from the germline V gene are SQVTM and ANQGSEA. The CDR3 region has the DNA TGCAGCGGGCTTACAGATACGCAGTATTTT. Translation gives CSGLTDTQYF.

This chain links TRBV12-3 or TRBV12-4 with TRBJ1-1; possibly TRBD1 for D (6 bases). V shed 4 bases and J shed 2 bases, with 14 bases lying between them. This CDR3 has 15 residues. This CDR3 reads CASSSSGRGNTEAFF. DNA of the CDR3: TGTGCCAGCAGTTCGTCGGGCAGGGGAAACACTGAAGCTTTCTTT.

There are many counts of this clonotype. V usage is TRBV6-2 or TRBV6-3 and J usage is TRBJ1-5, with unresolved D. Trimming took off 6 bases at V and 3 bases at J, with 6 bases between the two ends. The germline V gene encodes CDR1 MNHEY and CDR2 SVGEGT. This CDR3 contains 12 residues. CDR3 coding DNA: TGTGCCAGCAGCAGCCACAATCAGCCCCAGCATTTT. This gives the protein CASSSHNQPQHF.

This clonotype was seen more than once but under ten times. The chain uses TRBV6-6 and TRBJ2-5, with a tentative D call TRBD2 (6 bases). Germline V gene sequence: CDR1 MNHNY, CDR2 SVGAGI (reference sequence). This CDR3 has 14 residues. Deletions cut 6 bases from V and 4 bases from J, with 15 bases between. CDR3 in DNA: TGTGCCAGCAGGTTACCCCAGGGAGGAGAGACCCAGTACTTC. As protein: CASRLPQGGETQYF.

This clonotype was detected once. The chain recombines TRBV20-1 with TRBJ1-5; D is perhaps TRBD1 (5 bases). The CDR3 runs 14 residues. The germline gives CDR1 DFQATT, CDR2 SNEGSKA (reference sequence). V was cut by 4 bases and J by 5 bases, with 15 bases left in between. The CDR3 bases are TGCAGTGCTACAGGCGGGGCGGGGGATCAGCCCCAGCATTTT. Amino acids: CSATGGAGDQPQHF.

This clonotype was observed many times. This chain connects TRBV28 to TRBJ1-5, with D uncertain. This CDR3 is built from 11 residues. The ends were cut back, 3 bases at V and 9 bases at J, with 6 bases in the middle. The germline CDR1 and CDR2 sequences are MDHEN and SYDVKM. CDR3 region: CASSFSWPQHF. As DNA, the CDR3 is TGTGCCAGCAGTTTTTCTTGGCCCCAGCATTTT.

This clonotype has at least ten counts. The rearrangement uses TRBV11-2 and TRBJ1-3, with D hard to call. CDR1 and CDR2 (germline): SGHAT, FQNNGV. Trimming stripped 4 bases from V and 3 bases from J, with 10 bases between. The CDR3 extends over 14 amino acids. This chain's CDR3 is CASSSDRIGNTIYF. DNA of the CDR3: TGTGCCAGCAGCTCCGATCGGATTGGAAACACCATATATTTT.

This clonotype was observed many times. V and J are TRBV6-2 or TRBV6-3 and TRBJ1-5; the match to TRBD1 covers 8 bases. Germline CDR1 MNHEY, CDR2 SVGEGT. V lost 6 bases to trimming and J lost 3 bases; unmatched junction nucleotides: 4. This CDR3 has 14 residues. CDR3 sequence: CASRSDRDNQPQHF. In nucleotides, the CDR3 is TGTGCCAGCAGATCGGACAGGGACAATCAGCCCCAGCATTTT.

This clonotype was seen a few times. The chain joins TRBV5-1 to TRBJ2-1, with 7 bases lining up with TRBD2. The CDR3 has 15 residues. Germline lookup yields CDR1 SGHRS and CDR2 YFSETQ. V lost 0 bases, J lost 6 bases, and 6 bases stayed unmatched. The CDR3 sequence: CASSLVLAPSNEQFF. For the CDR3, the DNA is TGCGCCAGCAGCTTGGTACTAGCGCCTAGCAATGAGCAGTTCTTC. Full variable domain (missing parts from reference TRBV5-1 and TRBJ2-1): KAGVTQTPRYLIKTRGQQVTLSCSPISGHRSVSWYQQTPGQGLQFLFEYFSETQRNKGNFPGRFSGRQFSNSRSEMNVSTLELGDSALYLCASSLVLAPSNEQFFGPGTRLTVL.

In this sample, this clonotype turned up a few times. The V call is TRBV7-2, the J call TRBJ2-3, with 9 bases lining up with TRBD2. The CDR3 loop spans 17 amino acids. After removal of 5 bases from V and 5 bases from J, the junction contained 14 bases not matched to a gene. Germline V CDR1 and CDR2: SGHTA, FQGNSA. CDR3 coding DNA: TGTGCCAGCAGCCCCCCCGGAGCGGGGGGCCTGAGAGATACGCAGTATTTT. It is translated as CASSPPGAGGLRDTQYF.

This clonotype was seen a few times. This sequence joins TRBV11-3 and TRBJ2-1, with D perhaps matching TRBD2 (6 bases). CDR3 length equals 11 residues. V was pared by 5 bases and J by 9 bases, with 8 bases between. Germline V gives CDR1 SGHNT, CDR2 YENEEA. CDR3 in amino acids: CASSVGGEQFF. Written as DNA, the CDR3 is TGTGCCAGCAGCGTCGGGGGTGAGCAGTTCTTC.

This clonotype has at least ten counts. The J gene is TRBJ2-1, the V gene TRBV9; 7 bases line up with TRBD1. The CDR3 has 14 amino acids. Germline V gene lookup returns CDR1 SGDLS and CDR2 YYNGEE. V dropped 3 bases and J dropped 4; count of bases not matched to a gene: 4. The CDR3 reads CASSGGTAYNEQFF. The CDR3 DNA follows: TGTGCCAGCAGCGGAGGGACAGCTTACAATGAGCAGTTCTTC.

This clonotype has ten or more counts. This chain uses TRBV2 with TRBJ1-4, with a weak D call TRBD1 (5 bases). Germline CDR1 is SNHLY and CDR2 is FYNNEI. V was clipped by 10 bases and J by 14 bases, with 20 bases between them. CDR3 length equals 12 residues. CDR3 nucleotides: TGTGCCATCGCCGTGGGGGACCGAGGGCTGTTTTTT. Amino acid sequence: CAIAVGDRGLFF.

Many counts were recorded for this clonotype. This chain joins TRBV5-5 and TRBJ2-7, with no clear D. This CDR3 has 12 residues. CDR1 SGHKS and CDR2 YYEKEE come from the germline V gene (reference sequence). Trimming removed 5 bases from V and 12 bases from J, with 18 bases in between. CDR3 protein: CASRPPTGFWYF. The CDR3 coding sequence is TGTGCCAGCAGGCCCCCAACCGGGTTCTGGTACTTC. The variable domain in full, with the rest retrieved from reference TRBV5-5 and TRBJ2-7, is DAGVTQSPTHLIKTRGQQVTLRCSPISGHKSVSWYQQVLGQGPQFIFQYYEKEERGRGNFPDRFSARQFPNYSSELNVNALLLGDSALYLCASRPPTGFWYFGPGTRLTVT.

The sample holds many counts of this clonotype. The rearrangement links TRBV7-9 to TRBJ1-2, with D perhaps TRBD1 (5 bases). Between the trimmed V and J ends, which lost 7 bases and 1 base, there was a span of 16 bases. The CDR3 is 15 residues long. Germline-derived CDR1 and CDR2 are SEHNR and FQNEAQ (reference sequence). The CDR3 DNA is TGTGCCAGCAAGACAGCGGGGAGCAGTAACTATGGCTACACCTTC. Its protein product is CASKTAGSSNYGYTF.

This clonotype was picked up many times. The V call is TRBV6-2 or TRBV6-3, the J call TRBJ1-4, with 7 bases lining up with TRBD1. V gave up 0 bases and J gave up 2 bases; unmatched junction bases: 9. The germline V gene has CDR1 MNHEY and CDR2 SVGEGT. The CDR3 extends over 18 amino acids. The CDR3 protein is CASSYSTGTVLTNEKLFF. For the CDR3, the DNA is TGTGCCAGCAGTTACTCGACGGGGACAGTACTCACTAATGAAAAACTGTTTTTT.